This entry lists 14 T cell receptor beta chains sequenced from one sample in a study of T-cell memory formation after mild COVID-19. Each CDR3 protein gets one entry after TCRdb re-called the 5' RACE reads with MiXCR. This table holds more than 120,000 distinct CDR3 sequences, 15% to 20% found once. The sequenced sample was PBMCs or a T cell subset sorted from them (not recorded which). These receptors all come from an adult woman who had mild COVID-19 (a few samples of this study predate the infection). Cell type and time point are not known.

V usage is TRBV5-1 and J usage is TRBJ1-1; tentative D call: TRBD1 (5 bases). Germline V gene lookup returns CDR1 SGHRS and CDR2 YFSETQ. Trimming stripped 4 bases from V and 0 bases from J, with 13 bases between. This CDR3 comprises 15 residues. CDR3 sequence reads: CASSPSTAMNTEAFF. In DNA, the CDR3 is TGCGCCAGCAGCCCCTCGACAGCAATGAACACTGAAGCTTTCTTT.

The genes are TRBV7-9 and TRBJ2-7, with D unclear. This CDR3 contains 12 residues. Germline V gene lookup returns CDR1 SEHNR and CDR2 FQNEAQ (reference sequence). V was pared by 6 bases and J by 5 bases, with 11 bases between. CDR3 sequence reads: CASRALSHEQYF. CDR3 nucleotides: TGTGCCAGCAGGGCGTTAAGCCACGAGCAGTACTTC. Filled out from reference TRBV7-9 and TRBJ2-7, the complete variable domain reads DTGVSQNPRHKITKRGQNVTFRCDPISEHNRLYWYRQTLGQGPEFLTYFQNEAQLEKSRLLSDRFSAERPKGSFSTLEIQRTEQGDSAMYLCASRALSHEQYFGPGTRLTVT.

The genes are TRBV24-1 and TRBJ1-2; D gene unclear. V was trimmed by 3 bases and J by 7 bases, leaving 8 bases between them. Germline V lookup: CDR1 KGHDR, CDR2 SFDVKD. The CDR3 is 12 amino acids. CDR3 region: CATSDESLGYTF. CDR3 DNA sequence: TGTGCCACCAGTGATGAAAGCCTTGGCTACACCTTC.

CDR3 loop: CASRLPLAGGNNEQFF. CDR3 DNA: TGTGCCAGCCGTCTGCCCCTAGCGGGGGGAAACAATGAGCAGTTCTTC. This rearrangement joins TRBV28 to TRBJ2-1, with 11 bases matching TRBD2. V lost 8 bases to trimming and J lost 5 bases; unmatched junction nucleotides: 11. The germline V gene encodes CDR1 MDHEN and CDR2 SYDVKM. The CDR3 runs to 16 residues.

This clonotype was found a few times. The V gene is TRBV7-8, the J gene TRBJ2-7; possibly TRBD1 for D (6 bases). Germline-derived CDR1 and CDR2 are SGHVS and FQNEAQ. The V gene lost 0 bases and the J gene lost 3 bases, with 18 bases spanning the gap. This CDR3 is built from 17 residues. The CDR3 region has the DNA TGTGCCAGCAGCTTAGCGATGGGCTGGGACAAAGTCTACGAGCAGTACTTC. Its translation is CASSLAMGWDKVYEQYF.

This clonotype has only a few counts. The rearrangement uses TRBV5-5 and TRBJ2-1; D might be TRBD1 (6 bases). The CDR3 length is 18 residues. The germline V gene encodes CDR1 SGHKS and CDR2 YYEKEE (reference sequence). The germline V and J ends were trimmed by 2 bases and 0 bases, with 18 bases remaining between them. As DNA, the CDR3 is TGTGCCAGCAGCTTTATTTATGGGGGCGCGGGCTCCTACAATGAGCAGTTCTTC. Translation: CASSFIYGGAGSYNEQFF.

CDR3 bases: TGTGCCAGCAGTTACTCCCCGGGAGGGCGGGGTACGCAGTATTTT. The encoded protein is CASSYSPGGRGTQYF. This rearrangement joins TRBV6-5 to TRBJ2-3, with 8 bases fitting TRBD2. CDR3 length: 15 amino acids. The trim removed 0 bases at V and 8 bases at J, leaving 7 bases unmatched. Germline V gene data show CDR1 as MNHEY and CDR2 as SVGAGI.

Only a few counts were recorded for this clonotype. The chain is built from TRBV30 and TRBJ2-2; tentatively, D is TRBD1 (6 bases). Deletions cut 0 bases from V and 5 bases from J, with 22 bases between. The CDR3 contains 18 residues. Germline loops: CDR1 GTSNPN, CDR2 SVGIG (reference sequence). The CDR3: CAWSVLLGISGVTGELFF. As DNA, the CDR3 is TGTGCCTGGAGTGTACTATTAGGGATTTCAGGGGTTACCGGGGAGCTGTTTTTT. The complete variable domain, with remaining parts taken from reference TRBV30 and TRBJ2-2, reads SQTIHQWPATLVQPVGSPLSLECTVEGTSNPNLYWYRQAAGRGLQLLFYSVGIGQISSEVPQNLSASRPQDRQFILSSKKLLLSDSGFYLCAWSVLLGISGVTGELFFGEGSRLTVL.

This chain joins TRBV19 and TRBJ2-5; perhaps TRBD2 as D (6 bases). The CDR3 is 14 amino acids. V lost 1 base, J lost 4 bases, and 10 bases lay in between. Germline CDR1 reads LNHDA; CDR2 reads SQIVND (reference sequence). CDR3 loop: CASSIGQGGETQYF. DNA for the CDR3: TGTGCCAGTAGTATAGGCCAGGGAGGAGAGACCCAGTACTTC.

The V and J genes are TRBV4-1 and TRBJ2-3, with a possible D match to TRBD2 (6 bases). The V gene's germline CDR1 is MGHRA and CDR2 YSYEKL. Between the trimmed V and J ends, which lost 3 bases and 5 bases, there was a span of 9 bases. This CDR3 region has 13 residues. This chain's CDR3 is CASSQGDLDTQYF. The CDR3 DNA reads as TGCGCCAGCAGCCAGGGGGACTTAGATACGCAGTATTTT.

The chain couples TRBV12-3 or TRBV12-4 to TRBJ1-1; no firm D call. V lost 7 bases to trimming and J lost 7 bases, with 13 bases between them. There are 12 residues in the CDR3. The chain's CDR3 is CASTSGLGEAFF. The DNA for the CDR3 is TGTGCCAGCACGTCGGGGTTGGGTGAAGCTTTCTTT.

This clonotype has more than one count but fewer than ten. J is TRBJ2-7 and V is TRBV6-2 or TRBV6-3; weak D call: TRBD2 (6 bases). The germline V gene encodes CDR1 MNHEY and CDR2 SVGEGT. V lost 7 bases and J 2 bases, leaving 21 bases between the germline ends. The CDR3 spans 16 residues. CDR3 loop: CASTSVGIRVPYEQYF. The CDR3 coding sequence is TGTGCCAGCACTAGCGTCGGTATTCGGGTACCCTACGAGCAGTACTTC.

The chain carries TRBV7-9 and TRBJ1-6, with 8 bases that match TRBD1. This CDR3 comprises 17 residues. Trimming cost V 5 bases and J 8 bases; bases outside gene matches: 14. Per the germline V gene, CDR1 is SEHNR and CDR2 is FQNEAQ (reference sequence). The CDR3 DNA reads as TGTGCCAGCAGCCCTGGGACAGGCCTCCCTAAGGATTCACCCCTCCACTTT. It codes for CASSPGTGLPKDSPLHF. Variable domain in full (rest from reference TRBV7-9 and TRBJ1-6): DTGVSQNPRHKITKRGQNVTFRCDPISEHNRLYWYRQTLGQGPEFLTYFQNEAQLEKSRLLSDRFSAERPKGSFSTLEIQRTEQGDSAMYLCASSPGTGLPKDSPLHFGNGTRLTVT.

The chain employs TRBV3-1 and TRBJ1-2, with 9 bases fitting TRBD1. Trimming cost V 3 bases and J 2 bases; bases outside gene matches: 7. Germline-derived CDR1 and CDR2 are LGHDT and YNNKEL (reference sequence). The CDR3 totals 16 residues. The CDR3: CASSQILTGGNYGYTF. The DNA of the CDR3 is TGTGCCAGCAGCCAGATCTTAACAGGGGGCAACTATGGCTACACCTTC.